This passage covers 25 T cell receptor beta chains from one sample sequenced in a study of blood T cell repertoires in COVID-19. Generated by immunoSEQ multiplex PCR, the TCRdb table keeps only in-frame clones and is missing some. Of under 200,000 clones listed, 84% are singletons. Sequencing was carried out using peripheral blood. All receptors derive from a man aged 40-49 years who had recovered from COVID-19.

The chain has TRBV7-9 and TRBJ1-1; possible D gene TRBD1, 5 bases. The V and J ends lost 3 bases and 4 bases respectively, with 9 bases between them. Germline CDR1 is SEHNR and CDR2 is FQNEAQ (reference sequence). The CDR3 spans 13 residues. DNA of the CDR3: TGTGCCAGCAGCTTTACCGGGGGCACTGAAGCTTTCTTT. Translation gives CASSFTGGTEAFF.

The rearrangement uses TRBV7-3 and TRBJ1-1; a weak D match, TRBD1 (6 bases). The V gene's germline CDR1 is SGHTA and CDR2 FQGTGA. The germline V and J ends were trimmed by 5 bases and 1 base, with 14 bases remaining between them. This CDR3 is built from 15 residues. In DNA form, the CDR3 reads TGTGCCAGCAGCACAACAGGGCAGGGGAACACTGAAGCTTTCTTT. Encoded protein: CASSTTGQGNTEAFF.

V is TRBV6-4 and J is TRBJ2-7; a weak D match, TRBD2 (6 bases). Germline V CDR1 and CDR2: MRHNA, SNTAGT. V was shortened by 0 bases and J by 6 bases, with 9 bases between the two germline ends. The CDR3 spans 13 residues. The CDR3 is CASSDSAGSEQYF. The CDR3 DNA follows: TGTGCCAGCAGTGACTCGGCGGGGAGCGAGCAGTACTTC.

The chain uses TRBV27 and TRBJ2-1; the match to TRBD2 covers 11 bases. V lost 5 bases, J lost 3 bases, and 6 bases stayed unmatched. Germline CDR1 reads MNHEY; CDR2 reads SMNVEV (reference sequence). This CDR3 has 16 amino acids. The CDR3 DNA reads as TGTGCCAGCAGTCCCGGGACTAGCGGACTCTACAATGAGCAGTTCTTC. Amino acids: CASSPGTSGLYNEQFF.

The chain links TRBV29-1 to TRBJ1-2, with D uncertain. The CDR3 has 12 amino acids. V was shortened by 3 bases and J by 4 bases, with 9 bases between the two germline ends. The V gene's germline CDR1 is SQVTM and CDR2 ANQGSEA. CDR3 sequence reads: CSVEPEGYGYTF. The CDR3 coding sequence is TGCAGCGTTGAGCCAGAGGGCTATGGCTACACCTTC.

The CDR3 sequence: CASSQGASEQYF. The DNA for the CDR3 is TGCGCCAGCAGCCAAGGGGCCTCCGAGCAGTACTTC. This sequence joins TRBV4-1 and TRBJ2-7; unclear D gene. There are 12 residues in the CDR3. V was pared by 1 base and J by 6 bases, with 7 bases between. Germline V lookup: CDR1 MGHRA, CDR2 YSYEKL.

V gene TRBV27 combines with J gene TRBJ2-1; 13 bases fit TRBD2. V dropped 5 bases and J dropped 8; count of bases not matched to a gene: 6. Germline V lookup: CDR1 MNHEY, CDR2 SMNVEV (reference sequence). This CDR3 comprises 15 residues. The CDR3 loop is CASSPWTSGSDEQFF. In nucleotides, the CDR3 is TGTGCCAGCAGTCCTTGGACTAGCGGGAGTGATGAGCAGTTCTTC.

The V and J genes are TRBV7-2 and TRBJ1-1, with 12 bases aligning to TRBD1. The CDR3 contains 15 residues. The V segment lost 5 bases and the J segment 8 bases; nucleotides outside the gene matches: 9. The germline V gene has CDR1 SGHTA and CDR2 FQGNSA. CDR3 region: CASSPGQGAKMEAFF. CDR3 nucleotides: TGTGCCAGCAGCCCGGGACAGGGGGCAAAGATGGAAGCTTTCTTT.

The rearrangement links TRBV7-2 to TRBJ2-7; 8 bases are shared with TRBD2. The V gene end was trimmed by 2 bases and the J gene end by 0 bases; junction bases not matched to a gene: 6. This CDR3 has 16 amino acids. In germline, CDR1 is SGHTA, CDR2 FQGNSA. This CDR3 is CASSLLGLAYSYEQYF. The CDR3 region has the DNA TGTGCCAGCAGCTTATTAGGACTAGCTTACTCCTACGAGCAGTACTTC.

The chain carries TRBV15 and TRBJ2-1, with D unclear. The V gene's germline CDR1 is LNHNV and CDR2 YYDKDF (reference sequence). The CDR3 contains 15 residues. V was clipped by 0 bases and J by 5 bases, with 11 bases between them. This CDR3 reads CATSRERPNDNEQFF. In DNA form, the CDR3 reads TGTGCCACCAGCAGAGAGCGCCCCAATGACAATGAGCAGTTCTTC.

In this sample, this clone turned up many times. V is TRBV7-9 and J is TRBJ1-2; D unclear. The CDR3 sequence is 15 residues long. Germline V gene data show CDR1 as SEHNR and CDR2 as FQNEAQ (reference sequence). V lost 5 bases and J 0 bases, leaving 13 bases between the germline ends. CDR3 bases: TGTGCCAGCAGCCTAGACTCGGTGGCTAACTATGGCTACACCTTC. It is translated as CASSLDSVANYGYTF.

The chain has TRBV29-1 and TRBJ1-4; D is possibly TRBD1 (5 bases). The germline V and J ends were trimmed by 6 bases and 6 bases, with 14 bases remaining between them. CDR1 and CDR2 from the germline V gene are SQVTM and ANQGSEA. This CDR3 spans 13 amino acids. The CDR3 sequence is CSVYRPVDEKLFF. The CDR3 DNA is TGCAGCGTGTACAGGCCAGTGGATGAAAAACTGTTTTTT.

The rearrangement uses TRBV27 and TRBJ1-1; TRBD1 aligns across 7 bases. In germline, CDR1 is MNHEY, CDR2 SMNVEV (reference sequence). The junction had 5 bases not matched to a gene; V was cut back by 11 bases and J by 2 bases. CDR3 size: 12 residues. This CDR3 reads CAPQGTNTEAFF. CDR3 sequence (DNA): TGTGCCCCACAGGGGACAAACACTGAAGCTTTCTTT.

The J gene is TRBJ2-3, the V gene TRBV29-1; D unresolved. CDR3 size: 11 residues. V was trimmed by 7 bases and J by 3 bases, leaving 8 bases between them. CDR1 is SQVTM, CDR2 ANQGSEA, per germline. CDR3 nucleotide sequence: TGCAGCGGTAAACTAACAGATACGCAGTATTTT. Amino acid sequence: CSGKLTDTQYF.

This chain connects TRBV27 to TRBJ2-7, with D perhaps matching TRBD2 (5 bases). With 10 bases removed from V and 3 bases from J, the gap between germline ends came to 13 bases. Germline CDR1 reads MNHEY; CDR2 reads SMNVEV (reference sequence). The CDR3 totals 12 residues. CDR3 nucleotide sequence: TGTGCCACCCGGGGTGTGGACTACGAGCAGTACTTC. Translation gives CATRGVDYEQYF.

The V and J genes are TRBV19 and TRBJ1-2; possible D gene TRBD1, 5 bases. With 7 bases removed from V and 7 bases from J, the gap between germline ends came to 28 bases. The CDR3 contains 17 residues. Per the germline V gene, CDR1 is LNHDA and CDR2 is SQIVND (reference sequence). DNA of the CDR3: TGTGCCAGTACCACTTCGGCGGGACGGACGATGCGGTTTGGCTACACCTTC. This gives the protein CASTTSAGRTMRFGYTF.

The chain's CDR3 is CASSKATTQGNRGYTF. CDR3 sequence (DNA): TGTGCCAGCAGCAAGGCGACTACACAGGGGAATCGGGGCTACACCTTC. The rearrangement uses TRBV9 and TRBJ1-2; 7 positions match TRBD1. Germline CDR1 SGDLS, CDR2 YYNGEE. CDR3 length equals 16 residues. Germline trimming cut 4 bases from V and 8 bases from J; bases unmatched to any gene: 17.

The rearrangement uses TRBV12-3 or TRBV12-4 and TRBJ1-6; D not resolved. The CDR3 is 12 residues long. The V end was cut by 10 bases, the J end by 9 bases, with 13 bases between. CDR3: CAIGRGFSPLHF. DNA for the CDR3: TGTGCCATCGGCCGCGGGTTTTCACCCCTCCACTTT.

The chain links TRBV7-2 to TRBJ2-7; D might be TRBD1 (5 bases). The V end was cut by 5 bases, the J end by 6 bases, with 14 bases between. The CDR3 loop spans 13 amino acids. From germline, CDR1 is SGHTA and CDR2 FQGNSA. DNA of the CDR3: TGTGCCAGCAGCACCACTGGGGCGCGCGAGCAGTACTTC. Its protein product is CASSTTGAREQYF.

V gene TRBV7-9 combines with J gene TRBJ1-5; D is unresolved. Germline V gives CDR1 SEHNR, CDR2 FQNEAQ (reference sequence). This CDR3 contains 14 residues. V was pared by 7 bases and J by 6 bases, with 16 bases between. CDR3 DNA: TGTGCCAGCACTGGGGAGGTCCGGGGTCAGCCCCAGCATTTT. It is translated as CASTGEVRGQPQHF. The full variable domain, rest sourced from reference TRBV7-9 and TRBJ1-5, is DTGVSQNPRHKITKRGQNVTFRCDPISEHNRLYWYRQTLGQGPEFLTYFQNEAQLEKSRLLSDRFSAERPKGSFSTLEIQRTEQGDSAMYLCASTGEVRGQPQHFGDGTRLSIL.

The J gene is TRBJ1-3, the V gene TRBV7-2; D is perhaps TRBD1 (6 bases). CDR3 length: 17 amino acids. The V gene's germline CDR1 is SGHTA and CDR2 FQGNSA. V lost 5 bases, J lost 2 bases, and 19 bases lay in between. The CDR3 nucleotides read TGTGCCAGCAGCCGGGCCGGCACAGGGCGGGCTGGAAACACCATATATTTT. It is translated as CASSRAGTGRAGNTIYF.

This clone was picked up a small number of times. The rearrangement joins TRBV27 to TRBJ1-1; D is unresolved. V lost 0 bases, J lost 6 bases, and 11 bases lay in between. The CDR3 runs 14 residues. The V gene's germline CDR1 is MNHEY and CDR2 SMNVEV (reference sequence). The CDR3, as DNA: TGTGCCAGCAGTTTATCGTCGGGGAGTGCTGAAGCTTTCTTT. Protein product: CASSLSSGSAEAFF.

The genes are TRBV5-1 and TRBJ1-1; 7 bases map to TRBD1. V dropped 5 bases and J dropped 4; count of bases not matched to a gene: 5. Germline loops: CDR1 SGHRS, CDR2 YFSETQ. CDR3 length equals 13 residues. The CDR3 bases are TGCGCCAGCAGACGACAGGGTGGCACTGAAGCTTTCTTT. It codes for CASRRQGGTEAFF.

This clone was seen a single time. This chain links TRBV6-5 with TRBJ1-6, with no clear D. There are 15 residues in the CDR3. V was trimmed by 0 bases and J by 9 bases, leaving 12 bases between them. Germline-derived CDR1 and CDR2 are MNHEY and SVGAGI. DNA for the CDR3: TGTGCCAGCAGTTACTCACTAATTGGGAGTTCACCCCTCCACTTT. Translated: CASSYSLIGSSPLHF.

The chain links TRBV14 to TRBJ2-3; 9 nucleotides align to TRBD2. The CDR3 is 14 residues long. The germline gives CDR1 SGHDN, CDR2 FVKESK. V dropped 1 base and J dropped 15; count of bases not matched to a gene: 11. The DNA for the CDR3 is TGTGCCAGCAGCCAAGCGCTGGTAGCGGGGGTCCAATATTTT. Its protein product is CASSQALVAGVQYF.